A single sample is the source of the 27 T cell receptor beta chains below, sequenced in a study of T cell responses to AZD1222 COVID-19 vaccine. The assay was immunoSEQ multiplex PCR, and TCRdb's table has in-frame clones only and misses some. The sample contains 99,000 or so clones, 85% to 90% of which appear only once. The source was peripheral blood, collected 28 days after the second AZD1222 dose. Source of these receptors: an adult who received the AZD1222 COVID-19 vaccine.

The genes are TRBV7-3 and TRBJ2-5; D is uncertain. V was shortened by 4 bases and J by 0 bases, with 6 bases between the two germline ends. The CDR3 totals 13 residues. Germline-derived CDR1 and CDR2 are SGHTA and FQGTGA. The CDR3 region is CASSSRNQETQYF. DNA of the CDR3: TGTGCCAGCAGCTCCCGTAACCAAGAGACCCAGTACTTC.

V gene TRBV4-1 combines with J gene TRBJ2-4; possibly TRBD1 or TRBD2 for D (6 bases each). The CDR3 extends over 18 amino acids. The V end lost 1 base, the J end lost 0 bases, and 16 bases lay between the germline ends. Germline CDR1 reads MGHRA; CDR2 reads YSYEKL. This CDR3 is CASSQGVSRGAAKNIQYF. The CDR3 bases are TGCGCCAGCAGCCAAGGGGTTTCGAGGGGGGCAGCCAAAAACATTCAGTACTTC.

This sequence joins TRBV28 and TRBJ2-7, with TRBD1 matching 8 bases. This CDR3 has 19 amino acids. Germline trimming cut 5 bases from V and 4 bases from J; bases unmatched to any gene: 22. Germline CDR1 reads MDHEN; CDR2 reads SYDVKM. CDR3 in amino acids: CASSTLDRAAGPYRYEQYF. In nucleotides, the CDR3 is TGTGCCAGCAGTACCTTGGACAGGGCGGCGGGACCTTACAGGTACGAGCAGTACTTC.

A word on this clone: The sample carries other DNA sequences with the same CDR3. The chain has TRBV3-1 (or the pseudogene TRBV3-2) and TRBJ2-7, with unresolved D. V was cut by 2 bases and J by 4 bases, with 9 bases left in between. There are 13 residues in the CDR3. CDR1 and CDR2 from the germline V gene are LGHDT and YNNKEL (reference sequence). The CDR3 DNA follows: TGTGCCAGCAGCCAACAAACCCTTTACGAGCAGTACTTC. The encoded protein is CASSQQTLYEQYF.

The rearrangement joins TRBV3-1 (or the pseudogene TRBV3-2) to TRBJ2-1; TRBD1 matches at 8 bases. J was trimmed by 6 bases and V by 2 bases; bases with no gene match: 0. The CDR3 contains 13 residues. Germline-derived CDR1 and CDR2 are LGHDT and YNNKEL (reference sequence). The CDR3 DNA is TGTGCCAGCAGCCAAACAGGGGGCAATGAGCAGTTCTTC. Amino acids: CASSQTGGNEQFF.

V is TRBV2 and J is TRBJ1-5; possibly TRBD1 for D (6 bases). Germline V lookup: CDR1 SNHLY, CDR2 FYNNEI. V was clipped by 6 bases and J by 2 bases, with 14 bases between them. The CDR3 extends over 15 amino acids. CDR3 DNA: TGTGCCAGCAGAGCCTCCAGGGGCCGCAATCAGCCCCAGCATTTT. Amino acid sequence: CASRASRGRNQPQHF.

The chain uses TRBV6-5 and TRBJ1-5; D call uncertain. Trimming removed 5 bases at V and 4 bases at J, with 12 bases between. Per the germline V gene, CDR1 is MNHEY and CDR2 is SVGAGI. The CDR3 is 14 amino acids. The CDR3 DNA follows: TGTGCCAGCAGTCAATCTATCTATAATCAGCCCCAGCATTTT. Translated: CASSQSIYNQPQHF.

The chain carries TRBV18 and TRBJ2-5; TRBD2 might be the D (6 bases). The CDR3 is made up of 15 amino acids. Trimming left V 5 bases short and J 5 bases short, with 18 bases between. Germline CDR1 reads KGHSH; CDR2 reads LQKENI. CDR3 protein: CASSRDSRPRETQYF. CDR3 in DNA: TGTGCCAGCTCAAGGGACTCACGCCCTAGGGAGACCCAGTACTTC. Supplemented by reference TRBV18 and TRBJ2-5, the full variable domain reads NAGVMQNPRHLVRRRGQEARLRCSPMKGHSHVYWYRQLPEEGLKFMVYLQKENIIDESGMPKERFSAEFPKEGPSILRIQQVVRGDSAAYFCASSRDSRPRETQYFGPGTRLLVL.

The chain uses TRBV27 and TRBJ1-6; D gene uncertain. Trimming took off 6 bases at V and 9 bases at J, with 18 bases between the two ends. The germline gives CDR1 MNHEY, CDR2 SMNVEV (reference sequence). The CDR3 consists of 15 residues. In DNA form, the CDR3 reads TGTGCCAGCAGACCCCGTTGGGTTTCGGGTTCACCCCTCCACTTT. Translating gives CASRPRWVSGSPLHF.

The V call is TRBV19, the J call TRBJ2-3; the D gene is possibly TRBD1 (6 bases). CDR3 size: 16 residues. Between the trimmed V and J ends, which lost 0 bases and 5 bases, there was a span of 15 bases. From germline, CDR1 is LNHDA and CDR2 SQIVND (reference sequence). For the CDR3, the DNA is TGTGCCAGTAGTATAGACAACAGGGCCGTGGGAGATACGCAGTATTTT. It codes for CASSIDNRAVGDTQYF.

CDR3 in amino acids: CASSPSDYHEQYF. DNA for the CDR3: TGTGCCAGCAGTCCCTCGGACTACCACGAGCAGTACTTC. The chain couples TRBV28 to TRBJ2-7, with a possible D match to TRBD2 (6 bases). Germline V gene sequence: CDR1 MDHEN, CDR2 SYDVKM. The CDR3 length is 13 residues. V was cut by 5 bases and J by 5 bases, with 13 bases left in between. Filled out from reference TRBV28 and TRBJ2-7, the complete variable domain reads DVKVTQSSRYLVKRTGEKVFLECVQDMDHENMFWYRQDPGLGLRLIYFSYDVKMKEKGDIPEGYSVSREKKERFSLILESASTNQTSMYLCASSPSDYHEQYFGPGTRLTVT.

This clone came up once. The chain carries TRBV10-3 and TRBJ2-7; no definite D call. Germline-derived CDR1 and CDR2 are ENHRY and SYGVKD. This CDR3 comprises 15 residues. Trimming removed 0 bases from V and 0 bases from J, with 9 bases in between. CDR3 sequence: CAISESQVPSYEQYF. The CDR3 DNA sequence: TGTGCCATCAGTGAGTCGCAGGTACCCTCCTACGAGCAGTACTTC.

The rearrangement links TRBV2 to TRBJ2-5, with 7 bases lining up with TRBD1. V shed 2 bases and J 1 base; nucleotides not matched to a gene: 7. The CDR3 sequence is 16 residues long. CDR1 and CDR2 from the germline V gene are SNHLY and FYNNEI. This CDR3 is CASSERSWDSQETQYF. CDR3 sequence (DNA): TGTGCCAGCAGTGAACGGAGTTGGGACAGCCAAGAGACCCAGTACTTC. The full variable domain, completed using reference TRBV2 and TRBJ2-5, is EPEVTQTPSHQVTQMGQEVILRCVPISNHLYFYWYRQILGQKVEFLVSFYNNEISEKSEIFDDQFSVERPDGSNFTLKIRSTKLEDSAMYFCASSERSWDSQETQYFGPGTRLLVL.

V is TRBV15 and J is TRBJ2-7; possibly TRBD2 for D (5 bases). CDR3 size: 13 residues. With 8 bases removed from V and 0 bases from J, the gap between germline ends came to 11 bases. CDR1 and CDR2 from the germline V gene are LNHNV and YYDKDF (reference sequence). The CDR3 region is CATSDSSSYEQYF. The CDR3 bases are TGTGCCACCTCGGACTCGAGCTCCTACGAGCAGTACTTC.

V gene TRBV5-6 combines with J gene TRBJ2-4, with D perhaps TRBD2 (7 bases). Trimming cost V 4 bases and J 6 bases, with 17 bases left between them. There are 15 residues in the CDR3. Germline assignment: CDR1 SGHDT and CDR2 YYEEEE. CDR3 in DNA: TGTGCCAGCAGCGGGGGGGCCCTAAACCTAAACATTCAGTACTTC. Translation gives CASSGGALNLNIQYF.

V is TRBV6-1 and J is TRBJ2-6; weak D call: TRBD1 (5 bases). Germline CDR1 and CDR2: MNHNS and SASEGT. The length of the CDR3 is 15 residues. The V end was cut by 3 bases, the J end by 4 bases, with 10 bases between. CDR3 loop: CASSEIRAGANVLTF. CDR3 coding DNA: TGTGCCAGCAGTGAGATCAGGGCAGGGGCCAACGTCCTGACTTTC.

The chain has TRBV27 and TRBJ2-7; D call uncertain. V was cut by 4 bases and J by 3 bases, with 13 bases left in between. This CDR3 spans 14 amino acids. Germline assignment: CDR1 MNHEY and CDR2 SMNVEV (reference sequence). The CDR3 here is CASSSQLRGYEQYF. In DNA form, the CDR3 reads TGTGCCAGCAGTTCGCAACTCCGAGGCTACGAGCAGTACTTC.

The CDR3 bases are TGTGCCAGCAGTCCGGGGGGACACTCGAACACTGAAGCTTTCTTT. Translation: CASSPGGHSNTEAFF. The J gene is TRBJ1-1, the V gene TRBV27; the D gene is possibly TRBD1 (6 bases). This CDR3 contains 15 residues. Germline CDR1 reads MNHEY; CDR2 reads SMNVEV (reference sequence). The V end lost 5 bases, the J end lost 1 base, and 14 bases lay between the germline ends.

The chain links TRBV28 to TRBJ1-2; TRBD1 agrees at 11 bases. Losses at the gene ends were 4 bases for V and 1 base for J; bases not matched to a gene: 11. CDR3 length equals 18 residues. CDR1 is MDHEN, CDR2 SYDVKM, per germline. The CDR3 protein is CASSSAGTGGIFNYGYTF. The DNA for the CDR3 is TGTGCCAGCAGTTCTGCCGGGACAGGGGGTATCTTTAACTATGGCTACACCTTC.

The count of this clone is one. This sequence joins TRBV18 and TRBJ2-7, with D perhaps matching TRBD1 or TRBD2 (6 bases each). V shed 6 bases and J shed 5 bases, with 14 bases lying between them. Per the germline V gene, CDR1 is KGHSH and CDR2 is LQKENI. CDR3 length: 13 residues. CDR3 residues: CASSQGTPDEQYF. The CDR3 bases are TGTGCCAGCTCCCAGGGGACTCCCGACGAGCAGTACTTC.

The chain recombines TRBV11-2 with TRBJ1-1; weak D call: TRBD1 (5 bases). With 6 bases removed from V and 5 bases from J, the gap between germline ends came to 22 bases. From germline, CDR1 is SGHAT and CDR2 FQNNGV. The CDR3 is made up of 16 amino acids. The CDR3 coding sequence is TGTGCCAGCAGTTCCGGGACGTTCGATGGAGAGACTGAAGCTTTCTTT. It is translated as CASSSGTFDGETEAFF. The whole variable domain, filled in from reference TRBV11-2 and TRBJ1-1, reads EAGVAQSPRYKIIEKRQSVAFWCNPISGHATLYWYQQILGQGPKLLIQFQNNGVVDDSQLPKDRFSAERLKGVDSTLKIQPAKLEDSAVYLCASSSGTFDGETEAFFGQGTRLTVV.

This rearrangement joins TRBV27 to TRBJ2-7; no clear D. The CDR3 sequence is 14 residues long. Trimming left V 5 bases short and J 3 bases short, with 14 bases between. CDR1 and CDR2 (germline): MNHEY, SMNVEV (reference sequence). The CDR3 protein is CASSLDTRHYEQYF. As DNA, the CDR3 is TGTGCCAGCAGTCTTGACACCCGTCACTACGAGCAGTACTTC.

The CDR3 sequence is CASRAGGQATYEQYF. In DNA form, the CDR3 reads TGTGCCAGTAGGGCAGGGGGGCAGGCCACCTACGAGCAGTACTTC. V gene TRBV19 combines with J gene TRBJ2-7, with D possibly being TRBD1 (7 bases). The germline CDR1 and CDR2 sequences are LNHDA and SQIVND (reference sequence). This CDR3 region has 15 residues. Trimming took off 6 bases at V and 2 bases at J, with 17 bases between the two ends.

The V and J genes are TRBV5-1 and TRBJ1-1, with 7 bases matching TRBD1. The CDR3 covers 15 residues. After removal of 1 base from V and 5 bases from J, the junction contained 8 bases not matched to a gene. Germline CDR1 SGHRS, CDR2 YFSETQ. CDR3 sequence reads: CASSLTIQGQTEAFF. CDR3 sequence (DNA): TGCGCCAGCAGCTTGACCATACAGGGGCAAACTGAAGCTTTCTTT.

This chain joins TRBV18 and TRBJ1-5; D is possibly TRBD1 (5 bases). Germline CDR1 reads KGHSH; CDR2 reads LQKENI. The CDR3 sequence is 18 residues long. The ends were cut back, 2 bases at V and 0 bases at J, with 17 bases in the middle. CDR3 sequence reads: CASSPVILRGDSNQPQHF. CDR3 bases: TGTGCCAGCTCACCAGTAATATTACGGGGGGATAGCAATCAGCCCCAGCATTTT.

The V and J genes are TRBV10-3 and TRBJ2-5; a weak D match, TRBD2 (5 bases). Germline CDR1 is ENHRY and CDR2 is SYGVKD. The ends were cut back, 10 bases at V and 5 bases at J, with 14 bases in the middle. The CDR3 extends over 12 amino acids. The CDR3: CATRGVSETQYF. The CDR3 nucleotides read TGTGCCACCCGGGGTGTGAGCGAGACCCAGTACTTC.

V gene TRBV3-1 (or the pseudogene TRBV3-2) combines with J gene TRBJ1-2; 7 nucleotides match TRBD1. The germline gives CDR1 LGHDT, CDR2 YNNKEL (reference sequence). The V segment lost 4 bases and the J segment 5 bases; nucleotides outside the gene matches: 13. CDR3 length equals 16 residues. The CDR3 loop reads CASSPLPSTGQYGYTF. CDR3 nucleotides: TGTGCCAGCAGCCCCCTCCCCTCGACAGGGCAATATGGCTACACCTTC.